Listed here are 18 T cell receptor beta chains from one sample, sequenced in a study of metastatic and nonmetastatic thyroid tumors. MiXCR reprocessed the PCR reads for TCRdb. The data show over 25,000 clones, 15% to 20% seen once. Patients underwent thyroid surgery, and none had received any treatment before it. Input material: blood. Every receptor here comes from a female donor with papillary thyroid cancer or a benign thyroid nodule (not recorded which). Some clones in this sample may be carry-over from other donors' samples.

This clone was counted many times. The rearrangement links TRBV5-5 to TRBJ1-2; D is unclear. V was shortened by 0 bases and J by 1 base, with 10 bases between the two germline ends. CDR3 length equals 15 residues. Germline CDR1 and CDR2: SGHKS and YYEKEE (reference sequence). The CDR3: CASSLGASHNYGYTF. In DNA, the CDR3 is TGTGCCAGCAGCTTGGGGGCGAGCCATAACTATGGCTACACCTTC.

This clone was detected many times. This chain connects TRBV20-1 to TRBJ1-6; 9 nucleotides align to TRBD1. Germline loops: CDR1 DFQATT, CDR2 SNEGSKA (reference sequence). The V segment lost 5 bases and the J segment 0 bases; nucleotides outside the gene matches: 2. The CDR3 is 15 residues long. The CDR3 protein is CSAEGQGSYNSPLHF. CDR3 nucleotides: TGCAGTGCTGAGGGACAGGGCTCCTATAATTCACCCCTCCACTTT.

This clone was seen repeatedly, ten times or more. The rearrangement links TRBV18 to TRBJ1-4; 12 nucleotides line up with TRBD1. This CDR3 spans 15 amino acids. Germline values: CDR1 KGHSH, CDR2 LQKENI. Germline trimming cut 3 bases from V and 8 bases from J; bases unmatched to any gene: 4. In DNA, the CDR3 is TGTGCCAGCTCACCGCGGGACAGGGGGCAAGAAAAACTGTTTTTT. Translated, it gives CASSPRDRGQEKLFF.

This clone came up many times. The rearrangement joins TRBV20-1 to TRBJ1-2; the D gene is possibly TRBD1 (6 bases). CDR1 is DFQATT, CDR2 SNEGSKA, per germline (reference sequence). The ends were cut back, 2 bases at V and 6 bases at J, with 19 bases in the middle. CDR3 length equals 15 residues. CDR3: CSARRDNPNYHGYTF. For the CDR3, the DNA is TGCAGTGCTAGACGGGACAACCCTAACTACCATGGCTACACCTTC.

This clone was found a few times. The chain is built from TRBV27 and TRBJ2-7; D remains unclear. Germline V gene data show CDR1 as MNHEY and CDR2 as SMNVEV (reference sequence). The germline V and J ends were trimmed by 6 bases and 0 bases, with 15 bases remaining between them. The CDR3 consists of 15 residues. The CDR3 loop is CASSPDFLSSYEQYF. The DNA of the CDR3 is TGTGCCAGCAGCCCCGACTTTCTGAGCTCCTACGAGCAGTACTTC.

This clone has ten or more counts. V and J are TRBV11-2 and TRBJ2-3; 8 bases match TRBD2. The CDR3 sequence is 16 residues long. The V and J ends lost 5 bases and 1 base, in that order; junction bases with no gene match: 8. In germline, CDR1 is SGHAT, CDR2 FQNNGV. The CDR3 reads CASSTFLAGRTDTQYF. The DNA for the CDR3 is TGTGCCAGCAGCACCTTCCTAGCGGGCCGCACAGATACGCAGTATTTT.

This clone was detected many times. This sequence joins TRBV27 and TRBJ2-5; D is undetermined. Germline V gives CDR1 MNHEY, CDR2 SMNVEV (reference sequence). The CDR3 extends over 15 amino acids. Trimming removed 2 bases at V and 0 bases at J, with 10 bases between. CDR3 sequence reads: CASSLRLQNQETQYF. CDR3 in DNA: TGTGCCAGCAGTTTACGGCTACAGAACCAAGAGACCCAGTACTTC.

Many counts were recorded for this clone. This sample also contains other DNA sequences that code for the same CDR3. V is TRBV6-1 and J is TRBJ1-6; 7 bases fit TRBD1. The junction had 6 bases not matched to a gene; V was cut back by 6 bases and J by 10 bases. The CDR3 sequence is 13 residues long. CDR1 MNHNS and CDR2 SASEGT come from the germline V gene. The CDR3 sequence is CASSDRVNSPLHF. Here the CDR3 DNA reads TGTGCCAGCAGCGACAGGGTGAACTCACCCCTCCACTTT.

This clone has at least ten counts. A much larger clone lies a single base off, so this may be a read error. Other DNA sequences of this sample code for an identical CDR3. The V call is TRBV12-3 or TRBV12-4, the J call TRBJ2-2; D gene uncertain. The V end was cut by 3 bases, the J end by 6 bases, with 11 bases between. The CDR3 consists of 14 residues. CDR3 coding DNA: TGTGCCAGCAGTTTCGCCCGGACCTCCGGGGAGCTGTTTTTT. Protein product: CASSFARTSGELFF.

This clone was counted many times. This rearrangement joins TRBV12-3 or TRBV12-4 to TRBJ1-2, with a weak D call TRBD1 (5 bases). Trimming removed 6 bases from V and 6 bases from J, with 17 bases in between. The CDR3 length is 14 residues. The DNA for the CDR3 is TGTGCCAGCAGCTTGCCAGGGAGGGGACATGGCTACACCTTC. Encoded protein: CASSLPGRGHGYTF.

In its sample, this clone ranks as medium-sized. The chain carries TRBV6-1 and TRBJ2-5; 7 bases align to TRBD1. The CDR3 contains 14 residues. The V gene end was trimmed by 5 bases and the J gene end by 2 bases; junction bases not matched to a gene: 5. In germline, CDR1 is MNHNS, CDR2 SASEGT. CDR3 sequence reads: CASSLQGRQETQYF. Written as DNA, the CDR3 is TGTGCCAGCAGTCTACAGGGGCGGCAAGAGACCCAGTACTTC.

This clone occurred many times. CDR3 nucleotides: TGTGCCAGCAGACCAACTAAAGACAGCTGGACTGAAGCTTTCTTT. Translation gives CASRPTKDSWTEAFF. The genes are TRBV6-1 and TRBJ1-1; D is possibly TRBD1 (5 bases). This CDR3 has 15 residues. Looked up from germline, CDR1 is MNHNS and CDR2 is SASEGT. Trimming removed 6 bases from V and 5 bases from J, with 19 bases in between.

Concerning this clone: A much larger clone lies a single base off, so this may be a read error. The chain employs TRBV28 and TRBJ2-7; D gene uncertain. Trimming removed 8 bases at V and 5 bases at J, with 10 bases between. CDR1 is MDHEN, CDR2 SYDVKM, per germline. The CDR3 runs to 11 residues. The CDR3 loop is CASRIRDEQYF. DNA for the CDR3: TGTGCCAGCCGTATCCGGGACGAGCAGTACTTC.

This chain connects TRBV13 to TRBJ2-3; weak D call: TRBD1 (6 bases). Trimming took 5 bases from V and 2 from J, leaving 11 bases between them. From germline, CDR1 is PRHDT and CDR2 FYEKMQ (reference sequence). The CDR3 is 14 amino acids. The CDR3 DNA reads as TGTGCCAGCAGCCTTCGACAGGACACAGATACGCAGTATTTT. Amino acids: CASSLRQDTDTQYF.

This sequence joins TRBV10-3 and TRBJ2-2, with unresolved D. Germline V CDR1 and CDR2: ENHRY, SYGVKD. Trimming took off 2 bases at V and 6 bases at J, with 10 bases between the two ends. The CDR3 runs to 14 residues. This CDR3 is CAISERRMAGELFF. CDR3 DNA sequence: TGTGCCATCAGTGAGCGCCGGATGGCCGGGGAGCTGTTTTTT.

This clone came up many times. The chain has TRBV11-2 and TRBJ1-2, with D hard to call. CDR1 and CDR2 (germline): SGHAT, FQNNGV. The CDR3 is 15 amino acids. Trimming shortened V by 1 base and J by 1 base, and 10 bases separated the two germline ends. CDR3 bases: TGTGCCAGCAGCTTAGGTCCAGACAATAACTATGGCTACACCTTC. This translates into CASSLGPDNNYGYTF. Combining the CDR3 with reference TRBV11-2 and TRBJ1-2 gives the whole variable domain EAGVAQSPRYKIIEKRQSVAFWCNPISGHATLYWYQQILGQGPKLLIQFQNNGVVDDSQLPKDRFSAERLKGVDSTLKIQPAKLEDSAVYLCASSLGPDNNYGYTFGSGTRLTVV.

The chain is built from TRBV4-1 and TRBJ1-3, with D tentatively TRBD1 (5 bases). Per germline, CDR1 MGHRA and CDR2 YSYEKL. V lost 4 bases and J 4 bases, leaving 14 bases between the germline ends. This CDR3 contains 15 residues. CDR3 bases: TGCGCCAGCAGCCTCGTGGGCAGGGTGGGAAACACCATATATTTT. Its protein is CASSLVGRVGNTIYF.

This clone has ten or more counts. The chain uses TRBV6-1 and TRBJ2-7, with 9 bases fitting TRBD1. With V trimmed by 6 bases and J by 5 bases, 14 bases remained unmatched. Germline loops: CDR1 MNHNS, CDR2 SASEGT. CDR3 length equals 16 residues. DNA of the CDR3: TGTGCCAGCAGAACTACCCCTTGGACAGGGGAGGACGAGCAGTACTTC. Its protein product is CASRTTPWTGEDEQYF.